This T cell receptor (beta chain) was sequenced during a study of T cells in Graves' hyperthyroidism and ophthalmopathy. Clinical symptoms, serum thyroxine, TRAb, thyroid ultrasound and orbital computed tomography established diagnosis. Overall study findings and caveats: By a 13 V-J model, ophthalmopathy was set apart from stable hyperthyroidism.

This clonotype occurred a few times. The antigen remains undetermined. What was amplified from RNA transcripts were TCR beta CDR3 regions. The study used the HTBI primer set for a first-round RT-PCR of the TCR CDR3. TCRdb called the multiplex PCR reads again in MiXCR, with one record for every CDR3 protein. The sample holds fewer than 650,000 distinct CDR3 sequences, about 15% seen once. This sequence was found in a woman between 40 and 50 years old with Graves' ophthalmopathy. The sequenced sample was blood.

The CDR3 DNA reads as TGCGCCAGCAGCGGCGGGACAGGGGTAGGCGAGCAGTACTTC. This sequence encodes CASSGGTGVGEQYF. The rearrangement joins TRBV5-1 to TRBJ2-7; 10 nucleotides agree with TRBD1. Looked up from germline, CDR1 is SGHRS and CDR2 is YFSETQ. Losses at the gene ends were 4 bases for V and 6 bases for J; bases not matched to a gene: 7. This CDR3 comprises 14 residues.